This T cell receptor (beta chain) was sequenced in a study of T cell responses to AZD1222 COVID-19 vaccine. The assay was immunoSEQ multiplex PCR, and TCRdb's table has in-frame clones only and misses some. This sample has some 150,000 clones, with around 90% found just once. CDR3 length: 14 residues. J lost 8 bases, V lost 4 bases, and 8 bases had no gene match. Looked up from germline, CDR1 is LNHNV and CDR2 is YYDKDF (reference sequence). Study-level results: The reported proportion of spike-specific TCRs targeting unmutated variant regions was nearly half. Dominant at 160-218 and 743-854, vaccine-associated CD4 TCRs also spanned spike. Spike-specific TCR breadth and depth rose after two AZD1222 doses.

With respect to this clone: Its antigen is undetermined.

This TCR was recovered from an adult who received the MenACWY meningococcal vaccine as a control. Sequenced material: peripheral blood, taken 28 days after the second dose of the MenACWY control vaccine. This chain links TRBV15 with TRBJ1-2; 9 bases agree with TRBD1. The DNA for the CDR3 is TGTGCCACCAGCATAAAACAGGGGGCTGTCGGCTACACCTTC. Protein product: CATSIKQGAVGYTF.